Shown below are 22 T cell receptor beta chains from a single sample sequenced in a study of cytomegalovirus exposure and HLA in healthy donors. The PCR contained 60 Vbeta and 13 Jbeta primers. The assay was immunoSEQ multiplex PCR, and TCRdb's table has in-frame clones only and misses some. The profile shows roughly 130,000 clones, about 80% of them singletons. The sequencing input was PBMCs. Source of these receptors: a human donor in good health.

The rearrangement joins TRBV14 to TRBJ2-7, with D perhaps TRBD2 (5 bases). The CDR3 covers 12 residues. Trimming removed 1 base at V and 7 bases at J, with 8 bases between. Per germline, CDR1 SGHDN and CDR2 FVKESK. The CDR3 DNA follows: TGTGCCAGCAGCCAAGGGGAGATAGAGCAGTACTTC. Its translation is CASSQGEIEQYF.

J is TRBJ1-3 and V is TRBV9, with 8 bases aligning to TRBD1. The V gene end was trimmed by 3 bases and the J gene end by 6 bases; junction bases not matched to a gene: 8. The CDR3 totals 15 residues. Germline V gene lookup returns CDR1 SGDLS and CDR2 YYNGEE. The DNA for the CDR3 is TGTGCCAGCAGCGCCGACACAGGGGGTGTAAACACCATATATTTT. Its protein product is CASSADTGGVNTIYF.

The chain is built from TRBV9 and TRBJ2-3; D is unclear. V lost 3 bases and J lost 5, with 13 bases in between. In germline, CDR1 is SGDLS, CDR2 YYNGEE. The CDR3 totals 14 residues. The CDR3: CASSGPDLGDTQYF. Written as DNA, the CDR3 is TGTGCCAGCAGCGGCCCCGACTTGGGAGATACGCAGTATTTT.

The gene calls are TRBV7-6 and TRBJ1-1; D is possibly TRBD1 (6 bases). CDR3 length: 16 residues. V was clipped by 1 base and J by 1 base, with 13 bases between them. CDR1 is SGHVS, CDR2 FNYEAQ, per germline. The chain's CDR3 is CASSLEGGRTNTEAFF. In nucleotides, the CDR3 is TGTGCCAGCAGCTTAGAGGGGGGGAGAACGAACACTGAAGCTTTCTTT.

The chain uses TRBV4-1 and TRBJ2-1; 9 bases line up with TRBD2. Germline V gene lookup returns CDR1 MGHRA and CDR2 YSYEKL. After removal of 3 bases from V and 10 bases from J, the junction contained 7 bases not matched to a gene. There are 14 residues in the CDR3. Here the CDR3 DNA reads TGCGCCAGCAGCCAGGGGGAGCGGGGGGCAGAGCAGTTCTTC. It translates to CASSQGERGAEQFF.

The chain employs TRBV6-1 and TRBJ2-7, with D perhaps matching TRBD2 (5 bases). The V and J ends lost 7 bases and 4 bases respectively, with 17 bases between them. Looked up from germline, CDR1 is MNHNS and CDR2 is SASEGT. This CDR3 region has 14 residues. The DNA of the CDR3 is TGTGCCAGCACTCAAACGGGCAGAGGGTACGAGCAGTACTTC. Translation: CASTQTGRGYEQYF.

DNA for the CDR3: TGTGCCAGCAGCTTAGGCGAGGGTTACGAGCAGTACTTC. Amino acid sequence: CASSLGEGYEQYF. The chain joins TRBV7-3 to TRBJ2-7; tentatively, D is TRBD2 (5 bases). Per germline, CDR1 SGHTA and CDR2 FQGTGA. Deletions cut 2 bases from V and 4 bases from J, with 9 bases between. This CDR3 has 13 residues.

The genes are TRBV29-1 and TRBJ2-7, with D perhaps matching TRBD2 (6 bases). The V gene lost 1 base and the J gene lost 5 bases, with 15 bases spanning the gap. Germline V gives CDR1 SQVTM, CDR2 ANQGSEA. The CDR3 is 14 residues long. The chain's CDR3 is CSVEGGTLPDEQYF. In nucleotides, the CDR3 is TGCAGCGTTGAAGGCGGGACGCTCCCTGACGAGCAGTACTTC.

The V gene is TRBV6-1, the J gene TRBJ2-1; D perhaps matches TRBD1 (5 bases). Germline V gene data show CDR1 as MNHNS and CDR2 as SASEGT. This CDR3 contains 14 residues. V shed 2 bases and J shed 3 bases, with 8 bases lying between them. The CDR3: CASSEMTVYNEQFF. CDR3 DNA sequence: TGTGCCAGCAGTGAAATGACAGTCTACAATGAGCAGTTCTTC.

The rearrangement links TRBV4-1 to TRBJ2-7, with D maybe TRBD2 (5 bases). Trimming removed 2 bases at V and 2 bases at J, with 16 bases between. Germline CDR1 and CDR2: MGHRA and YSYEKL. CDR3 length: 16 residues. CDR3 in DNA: TGCGCCAGCAGCCAAAGGCTAGGAGGTCCGACCTACGAGCAGTACTTC. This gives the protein CASSQRLGGPTYEQYF.

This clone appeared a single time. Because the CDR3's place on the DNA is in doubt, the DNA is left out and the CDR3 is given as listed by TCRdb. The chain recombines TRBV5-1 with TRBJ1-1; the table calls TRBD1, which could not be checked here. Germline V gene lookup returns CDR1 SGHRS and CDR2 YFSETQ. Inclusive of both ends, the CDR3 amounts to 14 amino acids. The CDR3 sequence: CASSPVAGGTEASF.

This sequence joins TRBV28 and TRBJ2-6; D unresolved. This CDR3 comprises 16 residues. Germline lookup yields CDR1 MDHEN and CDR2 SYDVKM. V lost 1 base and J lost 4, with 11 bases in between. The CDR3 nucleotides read TGTGCCAGCAGTTTATCCCCTAGTGCGGGGGCCAACGTCCTGACTTTC. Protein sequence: CASSLSPSAGANVLTF.

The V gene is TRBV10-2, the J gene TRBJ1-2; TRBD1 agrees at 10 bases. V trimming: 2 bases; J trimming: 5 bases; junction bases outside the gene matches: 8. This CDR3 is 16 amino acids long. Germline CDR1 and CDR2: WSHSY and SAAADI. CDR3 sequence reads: CASSEGGTGEGYGYTF. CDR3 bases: TGCGCCAGCAGTGAGGGGGGGACAGGGGAAGGATATGGCTACACCTTC.

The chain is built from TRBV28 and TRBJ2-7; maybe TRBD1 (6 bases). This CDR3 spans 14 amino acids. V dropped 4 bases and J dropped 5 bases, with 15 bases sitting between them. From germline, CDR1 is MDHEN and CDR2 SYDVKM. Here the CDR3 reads CASSSQGILHEQYF. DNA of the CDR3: TGTGCCAGCAGTTCACAGGGAATTCTCCACGAGCAGTACTTC.

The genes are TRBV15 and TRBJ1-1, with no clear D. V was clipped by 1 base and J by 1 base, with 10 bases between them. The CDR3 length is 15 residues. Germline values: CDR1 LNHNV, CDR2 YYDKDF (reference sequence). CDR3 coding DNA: TGTGCCACCAGCAGAGCACCAGGTGGGAACACTGAAGCTTTCTTT. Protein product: CATSRAPGGNTEAFF.

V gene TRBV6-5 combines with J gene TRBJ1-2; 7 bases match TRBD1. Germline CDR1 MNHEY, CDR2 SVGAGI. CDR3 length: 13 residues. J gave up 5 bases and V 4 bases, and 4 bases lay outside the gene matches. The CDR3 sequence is CASSFRDRYGYTF. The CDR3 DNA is TGTGCCAGCAGTTTCCGGGACAGATATGGCTACACCTTC.

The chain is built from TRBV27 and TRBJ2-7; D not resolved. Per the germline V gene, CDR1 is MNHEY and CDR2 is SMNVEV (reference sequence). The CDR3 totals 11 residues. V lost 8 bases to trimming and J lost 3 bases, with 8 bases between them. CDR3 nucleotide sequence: TGTGCCAGCGCCGGGTTCTACGAGCAGTACTTC. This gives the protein CASAGFYEQYF.

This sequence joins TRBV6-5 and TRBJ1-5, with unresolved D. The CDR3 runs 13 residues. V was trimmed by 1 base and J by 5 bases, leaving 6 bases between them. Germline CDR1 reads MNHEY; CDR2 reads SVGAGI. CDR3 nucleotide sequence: TGTGCCAGCAGTTACTACCGGGATCAGCCCCAGCATTTT. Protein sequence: CASSYYRDQPQHF.

The CDR3 loop reads CASMGAGAGNQPQHF. The CDR3 coding sequence is TGTGCCAGTATGGGGGCAGGGGCGGGCAATCAGCCCCAGCATTTT. The J gene is TRBJ1-5, the V gene TRBV19; D may be TRBD1 (6 bases). Trimming left V 7 bases short and J 2 bases short, with 15 bases between. The CDR3 length is 15 residues. CDR1 and CDR2 from the germline V gene are LNHDA and SQIVND (reference sequence).

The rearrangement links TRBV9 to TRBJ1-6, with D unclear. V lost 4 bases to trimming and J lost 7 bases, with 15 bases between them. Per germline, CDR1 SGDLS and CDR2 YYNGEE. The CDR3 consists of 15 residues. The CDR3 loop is CASSPTDLTNSPLHF. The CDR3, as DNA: TGTGCCAGCAGCCCAACAGATCTTACAAATTCACCCCTCCACTTT.

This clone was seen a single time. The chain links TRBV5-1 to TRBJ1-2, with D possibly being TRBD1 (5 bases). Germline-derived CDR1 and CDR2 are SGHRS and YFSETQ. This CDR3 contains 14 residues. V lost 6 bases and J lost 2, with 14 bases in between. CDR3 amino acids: CASTIDGQNYGYTF. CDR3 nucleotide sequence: TGCGCCAGCACCATAGACGGACAAAACTATGGCTACACCTTC.

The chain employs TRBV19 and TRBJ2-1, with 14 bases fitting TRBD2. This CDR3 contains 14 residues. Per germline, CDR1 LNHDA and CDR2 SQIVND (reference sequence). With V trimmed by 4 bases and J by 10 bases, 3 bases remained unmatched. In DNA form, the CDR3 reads TGTGCCAGTAGTAGTAGACTAGCGGGGGGGGAGCAGTTCTTC. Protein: CASSSRLAGGEQFF.